The TCR beta chain under discussion was sequenced for a study of T cell repertoires in cytomegalovirus infection. Study-wide background: Indications came from public TCR beta signatures; they pointed to CMV infection and to a matching HLA type.

TCRdb reprocessed the reads via MiXCR and lists one record per CDR3 protein. The profile covers hundreds of thousands of distinct CDR3 sequences, with roughly 46% appearing a single time and around two fifths taken by the ten largest. Concerning this clonotype: Its target is unknown.

This CDR3 comprises 16 residues. Germline values: CDR1 SEHNR, CDR2 FQNEAQ (reference sequence). The V and J ends lost 3 bases and 5 bases respectively, with 16 bases between them. The sequence was collected from a human donor in good health (CMV status not recorded). Some clones in this sample may be carry-over from other donors' samples. Material: cultured PBMCs, obtained from culture after CMV antigen stimulation. This chain connects TRBV7-9 to TRBJ2-2; tentative D call: TRBD1 (7 bases). CDR3 nucleotide sequence: TGTGCCAGCAGCTTTAGTTCGACAGGGAGGACCGGGGAGCTGTTTTTT. This gives the protein CASSFSSTGRTGELFF. The full variable domain, completed using reference TRBV7-9 and TRBJ2-2, is DTGVSQNPRHKITKRGQNVTFRCDPISEHNRLYWYRQTLGQGPEFLTYFQNEAQLEKSRLLSDRFSAERPKGSFSTLEIQRTEQGDSAMYLCASSFSSTGRTGELFFGEGSRLTVL.